This TCR beta chain was profiled in a study of blood T cell repertoires in COVID-19. About the study: COVID-19 samples, acute and convalescent, were from the United States, Italy and Spain. From T cells, B-cell-depleted T cells, or PBMCs came the material, which was cDNA or gDNA.

J gave up 7 bases and V 7 bases, and 16 bases lay outside the gene matches. This CDR3 has 16 residues. Germline V gene sequence: CDR1 SGDLS, CDR2 YYNGEE. In the source study's methods: Amplifying reference gene primers gave estimates of nucleated cell counts. Assay used: immunoSEQ multiplex PCR; TCRdb lists only in-frame clones, some missing. The V and J calls and clone size come from that table; D and trimming were worked out from the DNA. Among about 250,000 clones listed, 82% were seen once. V gene TRBV9 combines with J gene TRBJ2-1; 8 bases fit TRBD2. Specimen: peripheral blood. The sequence was obtained from a woman older than 75 with active or convalescent COVID-19. The CDR3 here is CASGPGAGVGGNEQFF. The CDR3 DNA reads as TGTGCCAGCGGCCCAGGAGCGGGAGTCGGGGGGAATGAGCAGTTCTTC.